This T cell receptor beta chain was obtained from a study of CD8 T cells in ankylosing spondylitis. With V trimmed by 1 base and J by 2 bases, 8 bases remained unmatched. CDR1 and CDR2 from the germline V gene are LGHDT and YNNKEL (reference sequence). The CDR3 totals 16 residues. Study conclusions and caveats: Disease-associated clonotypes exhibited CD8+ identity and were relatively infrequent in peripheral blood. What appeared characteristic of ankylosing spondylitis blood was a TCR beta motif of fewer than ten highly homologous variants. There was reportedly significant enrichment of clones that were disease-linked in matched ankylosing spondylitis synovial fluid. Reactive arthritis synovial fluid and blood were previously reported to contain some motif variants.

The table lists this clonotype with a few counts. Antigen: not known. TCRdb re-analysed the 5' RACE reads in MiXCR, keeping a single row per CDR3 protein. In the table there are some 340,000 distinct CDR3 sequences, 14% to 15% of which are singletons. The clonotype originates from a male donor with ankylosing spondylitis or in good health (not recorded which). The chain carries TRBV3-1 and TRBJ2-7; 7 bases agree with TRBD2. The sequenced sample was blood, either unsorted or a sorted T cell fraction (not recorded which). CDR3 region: CASSQGPGGRPYEQYF. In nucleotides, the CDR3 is TGTGCCAGCAGCCAAGGCCCGGGAGGACGTCCCTACGAGCAGTACTTC.